This is a list of T cell receptor beta chains from one sample in a study of T-cell memory formation after mild COVID-19. MiXCR was run by TCRdb on the 5' RACE reads, yielding one entry per CDR3 protein. This sample has 430,000 or so distinct CDR3 sequences, with nearly 25% found just once. The specimen was PBMCs or a T cell subset sorted from them (not recorded which). These receptors all come from an adult woman who had mild COVID-19 (a few samples of this study predate the infection). Cell type and time point are not known. CDR3s include the opening cysteine and the closing phenylalanine or tryptophan. D genes are given only for firm matches. Only some rows state a clone size, as once, few, many or a class for expanded clones.

>.|TRBJ1-1|TRBV7-9|.
CASSYQGRWTEAFF
TGTGCCAGCAGCTATCAGGGGAGGTGGACTGAAGCTTTCTTT
>.|TRBJ2-1|TRBV19|few
CASSMMGIYNEQFF
TGTGCCAGTAGTATGATGGGTATCTACAATGAGCAGTTCTTC
>TRBD2|TRBJ2-7|TRBV24-1|.
CATSDRASGSYEQYF
TGTGCCACCAGTGACCGGGCTAGCGGGAGTTACGAGCAGTACTTC
>TRBD1|TRBJ2-2|TRBV11-2|.
CASSTGTGGWTGELFF
TGTGCCAGCAGCACCGGGACAGGGGGCTGGACCGGGGAGCTGTTTTTT
>TRBD1|TRBJ2-2|TRBV19|.
CASSTLQGATGTGELFF
TGTGCCAGTAGTACCCTACAGGGGGCTACGGGCACCGGGGAGCTGTTTTTT
>.|TRBJ2-1|TRBV19|.
CASSMLAGGGEQFF
TGTGCCAGTAGTATGCTCGCAGGGGGGGGTGAGCAGTTCTTC
>.|TRBJ2-3|TRBV9|.
CASSVEWGDTQYF
TGTGCCAGCAGCGTAGAGTGGGGAGATACGCAGTATTTT
>TRBD2|TRBJ2-7|TRBV9|many
CASSVGTSGSYEQYF
TGTGCCAGCAGCGTCGGGACTAGCGGAAGCTACGAGCAGTACTTC
>TRBD1|TRBJ2-7|TRBV4-1|few
CASSYRDSLYEQYF
TGCGCCAGCAGCTACCGGGACAGCCTCTACGAGCAGTACTTC
>.|TRBJ1-1|TRBV27|.
CASSSRQPTEAFF
TGTGCCAGCAGTTCAAGACAGCCCACTGAAGCTTTCTTT
>.|TRBJ2-2|TRBV9|.
CASSVVPNGELFF
TGTGCCAGCAGCGTAGTCCCGAACGGGGAGCTGTTTTTT
>TRBD2|TRBJ2-1|TRBV4-2|once
CASSQGGSLSVDEQFF
TGTGCCAGCAGCCAGGGGGGGTCGTTGAGCGTCGATGAGCAGTTCTTC
>.|TRBJ2-7|TRBV25-1|.
CAGRDPGTHEQYF
TGTGCCGGCAGGGATCCAGGGACGCACGAGCAGTACTTC
>.|TRBJ1-1|TRBV12-3/TRBV12-4|few
CASRPVRAAEAFF
TGTGCCAGCAGACCCGTGAGGGCCGCTGAAGCTTTCTTT
>.|TRBJ2-1|TRBV30|.
CAYDLGLGRFF
TGTGCCTACGACCTGGGCTTGGGAAGGTTCTTC
>TRBD1|TRBJ2-3|TRBV29-1|.
CSAADRDGTDTQYF
TGCAGCGCTGCGGACAGGGACGGGACAGATACGCAGTATTTT
>.|TRBJ2-1|TRBV15|.
CATSREEPNYGSYNEQFF
TGTGCCACCAGCAGAGAGGAACCAAATTACGGCTCCTACAATGAGCAGTTCTTC